Listed below are T cell receptor beta chains from one sample, sequenced in a study of cytomegalovirus exposure and HLA in healthy donors. The data were produced by immunoSEQ multiplex PCR, yet TCRdb's version contains in-frame clones alone and is incomplete. The repertoire holds 150,000 to 200,000 clones, around 85% seen once, with 1% to 1.5% in the top ten. The sample taken for sequencing was PBMCs. These TCRs come from a man over 45 in good health and CMV-seropositive. CDR3s include the opening cysteine and the closing phenylalanine or tryptophan. A D gene is named only where the DNA matches it firmly. A clone size is listed for some rows: how often the clone was seen (once, few, many), or a class if it is expanded.

abundance	v_gene	j_gene	d_gene	CDR3nt	CDR3aa
NA	TRBV9	TRBJ2-7	TRBD2	TGTGCCAGCAGCCCGCCGGGACTAGCGGGAGAGTACGAGCAGTACTTC	CASSPPGLAGEYEQYF
NA	TRBV18	TRBJ2-3	TRBD1	TGTGCCAGCTCACCGCGGACAGGGCAAACAGATACGCAGTATTTT	CASSPRTGQTDTQYF
NA	TRBV30	TRBJ1-2	NA	TGTGCCTGGAGTGTCTATCCTGCCTATGGCTACACCTTC	CAWSVYPAYGYTF
NA	TRBV28	TRBJ2-2	TRBD2	TGTGCCAGCATTACTGGCGGGGGGCTGTACGCCGGGGAGCTGTTTTTT	CASITGGGLYAGELFF
NA	TRBV5-5	TRBJ1-6	TRBD1	TGTGCCAGCAGCAAGGACAGGGTGGTTACAGGGTCACCCCTCCACTTT	CASSKDRVVTGSPLHF
NA	TRBV28	TRBJ2-3	NA	TGTGCCAGCAGCCTCCCGGGGGTCCTGTCGTATACGCAGTATTTT	CASSLPGVLSYTQYF
NA	TRBV28	TRBJ1-2	TRBD1	TGTGCCAGCAGCCACCGGGACAGGGTGGTTGGCTACACCTTC	CASSHRDRVVGYTF
NA	TRBV28	TRBJ2-1	TRBD1	TGTGCCAGCAGTTCGATAGGGGGGACAGGGGTTAGCTCCTACAATGAGCAGTTCTTC	CASSSIGGTGVSSYNEQFF
NA	TRBV7-3	TRBJ2-7	NA	TGTGCCAGCAGCCCCGGCAGGGGAGCCTACGAGCAGTACTTC	CASSPGRGAYEQYF
NA	TRBV25-1	TRBJ2-4	NA	TGTGCCAGCAGTCCTCCCGGTATAGCCAAAAACATTCAGTACTTC	CASSPPGIAKNIQYF
few	TRBV6-6	TRBJ2-7	NA	TGTGCCAGCAGTTACTTATCCGGCTACGACAGGTACTTC	CASSYLSGYDRYF
NA	TRBV7-9	TRBJ2-1	TRBD2	TGTGCCGCCGGGACTATCTACAATGAGCAGTTCTTC	CAAGTIYNEQFF
NA	TRBV30	TRBJ1-3	NA	TGTGCCTGGAGTTCGACGGGTTTGAGAAACACCATATATTTT	CAWSSTGLRNTIYF
NA	TRBV9	TRBJ1-2	TRBD1	TGTGCCAGCAGCGGGGACAGGGGGTATTATAACTATGGCTACACCTTC	CASSGDRGYYNYGYTF
few	TRBV7-8	TRBJ2-7	NA	TGTGCCAGCAGCTTAGCAGGGAGCGCCTACGAGCAGTACTTC	CASSLAGSAYEQYF
NA	TRBV28	TRBJ1-3	NA	TGTGCCACCTCCTCCGACAGAGGAAACACCATATATTTT	CATSSDRGNTIYF
NA	TRBV4-2	TRBJ1-1	NA	TGTGCCAGCAGCCAAGAAGCAGGTCTTTCCACTGAAGCTTTCTTT	CASSQEAGLSTEAFF
few	TRBV10-2	TRBJ2-1	TRBD2	TGCGCCGCAAGAGGGACTAGCGGGGGAGGGAGTGAGCAGTTCTTC	CAARGTSGGGSEQFF
few	TRBV2	TRBJ2-3	NA	TGTGCCAGCAGTCTTACTACAGATACGCAGTATTTT	CASSLTTDTQYF
NA	TRBV6-1	TRBJ2-7	NA	TGTGCCAGCAGTGAAACCTCGGCGGCATTCTACGAGCAGTACTTC	CASSETSAAFYEQYF
NA	TRBV18	TRBJ1-4	NA	TGTGCCAGCTCACCACCGACAGACGTTAATGAAAAACTGTTTTTT	CASSPPTDVNEKLFF
NA	TRBV5-1	TRBJ2-7	TRBD1	TGCGCCAGCAGTTTTGGACCGTCCGGGACAGGCCCCGCGCAGTACTTC	CASSFGPSGTGPAQYF
NA	TRBV9	TRBJ1-2	NA	TGTGCCAGCAGCCCAGGACAGATTACTAACTATGGCTACACCTTC	CASSPGQITNYGYTF
few	TRBV5-6	TRBJ2-7	NA	TGTGCCAGCAGCTTGGGTCAGGGGATGCACGAGCAGTACTTC	CASSLGQGMHEQYF
NA	TRBV6-1	TRBJ1-2	NA	TGTGCCAGCAGTGAAATATGGGGGGGATATGGCTACACCTTC	CASSEIWGGYGYTF
NA	TRBV4-2	TRBJ2-3	NA	TGTGCCAGCAGCCAAGCCCCGGCTGGGGGGTCTACAGATACGCAGTATTTT	CASSQAPAGGSTDTQYF
NA	TRBV19	TRBJ2-3	NA	TGTGCCAGTAGTATAGGGACCGGGGGTACGCAGTATTTT	CASSIGTGGTQYF
NA	TRBV5-5	TRBJ1-2	NA	TGTGCCAGCAGCCTGCCAGGGTTTAGTGGCTACACCTTC	CASSLPGFSGYTF
NA	TRBV4-2	TRBJ1-1	NA	TGTGCCAGCAGCCAAGATAAAGGAACAGGGAAGACTGAAGCTTTCTTT	CASSQDKGTGKTEAFF
NA	TRBV7-2	TRBJ1-5	NA	TGTGCCAGCAGCCCGGGGGGCAGTCGCAATCAGCCCCAGCATTTT	CASSPGGSRNQPQHF
few	TRBV6-6	TRBJ2-7	NA	TGTGCCAGCAGGTTAAGGGGTGAGCAGTACTTC	CASRLRGEQYF
NA	TRBV7-9	TRBJ1-1	NA	TGTGCCAGCAGCTTAGCAGGGGCTCTGAACACTGAAGCTTTCTTT	CASSLAGALNTEAFF
NA	TRBV29-1	TRBJ2-3	TRBD2	TGCAGCGTTGGGGGGCCGAGCGGGAGGGCAGATACGCAGTATTTT	CSVGGPSGRADTQYF
NA	TRBV25-1	TRBJ2-1	NA	TGTGCCAGCAGTCCTCGCGGGGGCAATGAGGGAGTATTCTTC	CASSPRGGNEGVFF
NA	TRBV2	TRBJ1-1	NA	TGTGCCAGCAGGTCCGCGACAGTAATGAACACTGAAGCTTTCTTT	CASRSATVMNTEAFF
NA	TRBV4-2	TRBJ1-6	NA	TGTGCCAGCAGCCTGACAGGATCGGATTCACCCCTCCACTTT	CASSLTGSDSPLHF
NA	TRBV7-9	TRBJ2-7	NA	TGTGCCAGCAGCTTACGGGACGAGCAGTACTTC	CASSLRDEQYF
NA	TRBV6-5	TRBJ2-2	NA	TGTGCCAGCAGTCGGCGGTCGAACACCGGGGAGCTGTTTTTT	CASSRRSNTGELFF
NA	TRBV4-3	TRBJ2-7	NA	TGCGCCAGCAGCCAAGCTCTGGGACTCAACTACGAGCAGTACTTC	CASSQALGLNYEQYF
NA	TRBV5-4	TRBJ2-3	NA	TGTGCCAGCAAGGGGCGGGGACGCACAGATACGCAGTATTTT	CASKGRGRTDTQYF
NA	TRBV18	TRBJ1-1	TRBD1	TGTGCCAGCTCCCCCTCTCCAAACAGGGGGCAAGTGGGTGAAGCTTTCTTT	CASSPSPNRGQVGEAFF
few	TRBV13	TRBJ2-7	NA	TGTGCCAGCAGCCGACAGAAAACCTACGAGCAGTACTTC	CASSRQKTYEQYF
NA	TRBV27	TRBJ2-7	TRBD2	TGTGCCAGCAGCCGGGGACTAGCGGGAGGACGCTACGAGCAGTACTTC	CASSRGLAGGRYEQYF
NA	TRBV5-1	TRBJ2-5	TRBD2	TGCGCCAGCAGCGGACTAGCGGGGGCCTGGGAGACCCAGTACTTC	CASSGLAGAWETQYF
NA	TRBV29-1	TRBJ1-3	TRBD1	TGCAGCGTGCCCGGGACAGGGCTGGACACCATATATTTT	CSVPGTGLDTIYF
NA	TRBV7-2	TRBJ2-7	TRBD2	TGTGCCAGCAGCCTTAGCGGGAGTTATGAGCAGTACTTC	CASSLSGSYEQYF
NA	TRBV5-4	TRBJ2-7	TRBD2	TGTGCCAGCAGCTTAGGTGGGAGGGCCTCCTACGAGCAGTACTTC	CASSLGGRASYEQYF
NA	TRBV28	TRBJ1-1	NA	TGTGCCAGCAGTCCCCAGGTCTTCCTTAACACTGAAGCTTTCTTT	CASSPQVFLNTEAFF
few	TRBV10-1	TRBJ2-2	TRBD1	TGCGCCAGCAGTTCAGGACAGGGTTACACCGGGGAGCTGTTTTTT	CASSSGQGYTGELFF
NA	TRBV4-3	TRBJ1-4	TRBD1	TGCGCCAGCAGTCGGGACAGGTCCCTGGAAAAACTGTTTTTT	CASSRDRSLEKLFF
NA	TRBV30	TRBJ1-1	NA	TGTGCCTGGAGCTCCACTTCCCCCCGGGTCGCTGAAGCTTTCTTT	CAWSSTSPRVAEAFF
few	TRBV29-1	TRBJ2-3	TRBD1	TGCAGCGTTGTCTGGTTGACAGGGGGAACAGATACGCAGTATTTT	CSVVWLTGGTDTQYF
NA	TRBV28	TRBJ1-4	TRBD1	TGTGCCAGCAGCCCACAGGGGGCCGGGGCAACTAATGAAAAACTGTTTTTT	CASSPQGAGATNEKLFF